This T cell receptor (beta chain) was sequenced during a study of T cells after yellow fever vaccination. Looking at the study overall: In the case of low-cell-number fractions, SMART-Seq v4 Ultra Low Input was used for preparation.

Study-wide results and caveats: Post-booster samples contained most primary-vaccination clones (approximately 96% CD4, about 85% CD8).

One entry per CDR3 protein results from TCRdb running MiXCR on the 5' RACE reads. The table has about 240,000 distinct CDR3 sequences, 6.9% seen once. Notes on this clonotype: As yet, its antigen is unknown.

Germline CDR1 reads SGHTS; CDR2 reads YDEGEE. Trimming at V came to 0 bases and at J to 3 bases, leaving 9 bases not matched to a gene. This CDR3 comprises 16 residues. This sequence originates from a man aged 25 to 40 who received the YFV17D yellow fever vaccine. This chain connects TRBV5-8 to TRBJ2-7; TRBD2 matches 7 bases. This sample comprised CD4+ T cells sorted from PBMCs, obtained 15 days after the yellow fever booster vaccination. CDR3 in amino acids: CASSLVSGLQYYEQYF. The CDR3 region has the DNA TGTGCCAGCAGCTTGGTTAGCGGGCTACAATACTACGAGCAGTACTTC.